The rows below give T cell receptor beta chains drawn from one sample of a study of cytomegalovirus exposure and HLA in healthy donors. Only in-frame clones appear in the TCRdb table, and some are missing; sequencing was by immunoSEQ multiplex PCR. The data contain some 140,000 clones, around 80% of them seen just once; the ten biggest clones take up about 2.2%. Sequenced material: PBMCs. These receptors originate from a man younger than 45 in good health and CMV-seronegative. The CDR3 runs from the conserved cysteine through the conserved F or W. The order of the fields is V gene, J gene, D gene, clone size, CDR3 protein, CDR3 DNA. D genes are given only for firm matches. A clone size is listed for some rows: how often the clone was seen (once, few, many), or a class if it is expanded.

V gene: TRBV5-1; J gene: TRBJ2-7; D gene: TRBD1; clone size: -; CDR3 protein: CASSREPGQGAYEQYF; CDR3 DNA: TGCGCCAGCAGCCGCGAACCGGGACAGGGAGCCTACGAGCAGTACTTC
V gene: TRBV7-9; J gene: TRBJ1-1; D gene: -; clone size: -; CDR3 protein: CASSLAMRNEAFF; CDR3 DNA: TGTGCCAGCAGCTTAGCGATGCGGAATGAAGCTTTCTTT
V gene: TRBV10-1; J gene: TRBJ2-2; D gene: -; clone size: -; CDR3 protein: CASSRASQTGELFF; CDR3 DNA: TGCGCCAGCAGTAGGGCTAGCCAAACCGGGGAGCTGTTTTTT
V gene: TRBV28; J gene: TRBJ1-1; D gene: -; clone size: -; CDR3 protein: CASSLTNPNTEAFF; CDR3 DNA: TGTGCCAGCAGTTTGACAAACCCGAACACTGAAGCTTTCTTT
V gene: TRBV27; J gene: TRBJ2-7; D gene: TRBD2; clone size: -; CDR3 protein: CASSPFAGGSEQYF; CDR3 DNA: TGTGCCAGCAGCCCTTTCGCGGGAGGTTCCGAGCAGTACTTC
V gene: TRBV5-6; J gene: TRBJ1-1; D gene: -; clone size: -; CDR3 protein: CASSVGSTEAFF; CDR3 DNA: TGTGCCAGCAGCGTTGGGAGCACTGAAGCTTTCTTT
V gene: TRBV2; J gene: TRBJ2-7; D gene: TRBD2; clone size: -; CDR3 protein: CASNPAGAEQYF; CDR3 DNA: TGTGCCAGCAATCCAGCGGGAGCCGAGCAGTACTTC
V gene: TRBV7-2; J gene: TRBJ1-1; D gene: -; clone size: once; CDR3 protein: CASSPGHANTEAFF; CDR3 DNA: TGTGCCAGCAGCCCGGGACACGCGAACACTGAAGCTTTCTTT
V gene: TRBV11-1; J gene: TRBJ2-6; D gene: -; clone size: -; CDR3 protein: CASSLILTGSGANVLTF; CDR3 DNA: TGTGCCAGCAGCTTAATACTCACCGGCTCTGGGGCCAACGTCCTGACTTTC
V gene: TRBV4-3; J gene: TRBJ2-3; D gene: TRBD1; clone size: -; CDR3 protein: CASSPGTGEADTQYF; CDR3 DNA: TGCGCCAGCAGCCCCGGGACAGGGGAGGCAGATACGCAGTATTTT
V gene: TRBV5-4; J gene: TRBJ1-2; D gene: -; clone size: -; CDR3 protein: CASSLGQGLTGGYTF; CDR3 DNA: TGTGCCAGCAGCTTGGGGCAGGGTCTTACTGGGGGCTACACCTTC
V gene: TRBV6-1; J gene: TRBJ2-7; D gene: -; clone size: few; CDR3 protein: CASSEGLPVTYEQYF; CDR3 DNA: TGTGCCAGCAGTGAAGGACTTCCCGTAACCTACGAGCAGTACTTC
V gene: TRBV6-1; J gene: TRBJ1-1; D gene: -; clone size: -; CDR3 protein: CANKISGETTEAFF; CDR3 DNA: TGTGCCAACAAAATATCAGGGGAAACCACTGAAGCTTTCTTT
V gene: TRBV12-5; J gene: TRBJ1-2; D gene: -; clone size: -; CDR3 protein: CASGLEAPLSRADGYTF; CDR3 DNA: TGTGCTAGTGGTTTGGAAGCCCCGTTGTCCAGGGCTGATGGCTACACCTTC
V gene: TRBV28; J gene: TRBJ1-2; D gene: TRBD1; clone size: -; CDR3 protein: CASSLGQGQFYGYTF; CDR3 DNA: TGTGCCAGCAGTTTAGGACAGGGACAGTTCTATGGCTACACCTTC
V gene: TRBV5-8; J gene: TRBJ1-3; D gene: -; clone size: -; CDR3 protein: CASSSGTSSSGNTIYF; CDR3 DNA: TGTGCCAGCAGCTCCGGGACTTCAAGCTCTGGAAACACCATATATTTT
V gene: TRBV28; J gene: TRBJ1-5; D gene: TRBD1; clone size: few; CDR3 protein: CASKQGAGNQPQHF; CDR3 DNA: TGTGCCAGCAAGCAGGGGGCAGGCAATCAGCCCCAGCATTTT
V gene: TRBV6-4; J gene: TRBJ2-3; D gene: TRBD1; clone size: -; CDR3 protein: CASSGTGQDTQYF; CDR3 DNA: TGTGCCAGCAGTGGGACAGGGCAAGATACGCAGTATTTT
V gene: TRBV19; J gene: TRBJ2-1; D gene: TRBD2; clone size: -; CDR3 protein: CASQQRERRNEQFF; CDR3 DNA: TGTGCCAGTCAACAGCGGGAGCGGAGGAATGAGCAGTTCTTC
V gene: TRBV19; J gene: TRBJ2-3; D gene: TRBD1; clone size: -; CDR3 protein: CASSRNRDRAGDTQYF; CDR3 DNA: TGTGCCAGTAGCAGGAACCGGGACAGGGCTGGAGATACGCAGTATTTT
V gene: TRBV14; J gene: TRBJ2-5; D gene: TRBD2; clone size: -; CDR3 protein: CASSQTSGRGEQYF; CDR3 DNA: TGTGCCAGCAGCCAGACTAGCGGGAGAGGTGAGCAGTACTTC
V gene: TRBV19; J gene: TRBJ1-5; D gene: TRBD1; clone size: -; CDR3 protein: CASSLTGTVNQPQHF; CDR3 DNA: TGTGCCAGTAGTTTAACCGGGACAGTCAATCAGCCCCAGCATTTT
V gene: TRBV6-5; J gene: TRBJ1-3; D gene: TRBD1; clone size: few; CDR3 protein: CASFTGAGNTIYF; CDR3 DNA: TGTGCCAGCTTTACAGGGGCTGGAAACACCATATATTTT
V gene: TRBV28; J gene: TRBJ2-1; D gene: -; clone size: -; CDR3 protein: CASSLVSSSYNEQFF; CDR3 DNA: TGTGCCAGCAGTTTAGTGTCGTCCTCCTACAATGAGCAGTTCTTC
V gene: TRBV6-7; J gene: TRBJ2-1; D gene: TRBD2; clone size: -; CDR3 protein: CASSYLASGYGNNEQFF; CDR3 DNA: TGTGCCAGCAGTTACCTCGCTAGCGGGTATGGGAACAATGAGCAGTTCTTC
V gene: TRBV6-5; J gene: TRBJ2-1; D gene: TRBD2; clone size: -; CDR3 protein: CASSPPGLVDEQFF; CDR3 DNA: TGTGCCAGCAGCCCGCCGGGACTAGTCGATGAGCAGTTCTTC
V gene: TRBV28; J gene: TRBJ1-1; D gene: -; clone size: -; CDR3 protein: CASRLIDREAFF; CDR3 DNA: TGTGCCAGCAGATTAATAGACAGAGAAGCTTTCTTT
V gene: TRBV28; J gene: TRBJ1-2; D gene: TRBD1; clone size: -; CDR3 protein: CASSLRGQDGGYTF; CDR3 DNA: TGTGCCAGCAGTTTACGGGGACAGGACGGCGGCTACACCTTC
V gene: TRBV28; J gene: TRBJ2-7; D gene: -; clone size: -; CDR3 protein: CASRGTPNYEQYF; CDR3 DNA: TGTGCCAGTCGTGGGACACCAAACTACGAGCAGTACTTC
V gene: TRBV4-1; J gene: TRBJ2-3; D gene: TRBD2; clone size: -; CDR3 protein: CASSQGPLTSGRTDTQYF; CDR3 DNA: TGCGCCAGCAGCCAAGGACCTCTGACTAGCGGGAGGACAGATACGCAGTATTTT
V gene: TRBV7-8; J gene: TRBJ1-2; D gene: TRBD1; clone size: few; CDR3 protein: CASSSETGYYGYTF; CDR3 DNA: TGTGCCAGCAGCTCTGAGACAGGGTACTATGGCTACACCTTC
V gene: TRBV5-4; J gene: TRBJ2-1; D gene: -; clone size: -; CDR3 protein: CASSLGGRSYNEQFF; CDR3 DNA: TGTGCCAGCAGCTTGGGTGGGAGGTCCTACAATGAGCAGTTCTTC
V gene: TRBV7-9; J gene: TRBJ2-7; D gene: -; clone size: -; CDR3 protein: CASSSETTAYEQYF; CDR3 DNA: TGTGCCAGCAGCTCCGAGACAACTGCTTACGAGCAGTACTTC
V gene: TRBV10-3; J gene: TRBJ1-2; D gene: -; clone size: once; CDR3 protein: CAIRREYNYGYTF; CDR3 DNA: TGTGCCATCAGGAGGGAATATAACTATGGCTACACCTTC
V gene: TRBV6-5; J gene: TRBJ2-2; D gene: TRBD2; clone size: -; CDR3 protein: CASGRVRNTGELFF; CDR3 DNA: TGTGCCAGCGGGAGGGTCAGAAACACCGGGGAGCTGTTTTTT
V gene: TRBV7-9; J gene: TRBJ2-3; D gene: TRBD2; clone size: -; CDR3 protein: CASRGTSGRGSDTQYF; CDR3 DNA: TGTGCCAGCAGGGGGACTAGCGGGAGGGGGTCAGATACGCAGTATTTT
V gene: TRBV5-8; J gene: TRBJ2-7; D gene: -; clone size: once; CDR3 protein: CASSRLENRLTYEQYF; CDR3 DNA: TGTGCCAGCAGCCGCCTTGAGAACCGATTGACCTACGAGCAGTACTTC
V gene: TRBV6-5; J gene: TRBJ1-2; D gene: -; clone size: -; CDR3 protein: CASSYGAGEDYGYTF; CDR3 DNA: TGTGCCAGCAGTTACGGCGCGGGGGAGGACTATGGCTACACCTTC
V gene: TRBV29-1; J gene: TRBJ2-2; D gene: -; clone size: -; CDR3 protein: CSVTSVDFANTGELFF; CDR3 DNA: TGCAGCGTTACCTCCGTAGACTTTGCGAACACCGGGGAGCTGTTTTTT
V gene: TRBV7-9; J gene: TRBJ1-5; D gene: TRBD1; clone size: -; CDR3 protein: CSSSLGQGFQPQHF; CDR3 DNA: TGTTCCAGCAGCTTGGGACAGGGATTTCAGCCCCAGCATTTT
V gene: TRBV5-4; J gene: TRBJ2-1; D gene: -; clone size: -; CDR3 protein: CASGRDSDYNEQFF; CDR3 DNA: TGTGCCAGCGGCCGGGACTCCGACTACAATGAGCAGTTCTTC
V gene: TRBV28; J gene: TRBJ2-1; D gene: TRBD2; clone size: -; CDR3 protein: CASKLADEQFF; CDR3 DNA: TGTGCCAGCAAACTAGCGGATGAGCAGTTCTTC
V gene: TRBV10-2; J gene: TRBJ1-4; D gene: -; clone size: -; CDR3 protein: CASSESGRGDEKLFF; CDR3 DNA: TGCGCCAGCAGTGAGTCCGGCAGGGGAGATGAAAAACTGTTTTTT
V gene: TRBV28; J gene: TRBJ1-1; D gene: -; clone size: -; CDR3 protein: CASSPPGGITEAFF; CDR3 DNA: TGTGCCAGCAGTCCCCCCGGGGGGATCACTGAAGCTTTCTTT
V gene: TRBV19; J gene: TRBJ1-1; D gene: -; clone size: -; CDR3 protein: CASSIGNSEAFF; CDR3 DNA: TGTGCCAGTAGTATAGGCAACAGTGAAGCTTTCTTT
V gene: TRBV5-6; J gene: TRBJ2-3; D gene: TRBD2; clone size: once; CDR3 protein: CASSLGLGFTDTQYF; CDR3 DNA: TGTGCCAGCAGCCTGGGACTAGGGTTCACAGATACGCAGTATTTT
V gene: TRBV19; J gene: TRBJ2-7; D gene: TRBD1; clone size: -; CDR3 protein: CASSTGTGPHEQYF; CDR3 DNA: TGTGCCAGTAGTACCGGGACAGGGCCCCACGAGCAGTACTTC